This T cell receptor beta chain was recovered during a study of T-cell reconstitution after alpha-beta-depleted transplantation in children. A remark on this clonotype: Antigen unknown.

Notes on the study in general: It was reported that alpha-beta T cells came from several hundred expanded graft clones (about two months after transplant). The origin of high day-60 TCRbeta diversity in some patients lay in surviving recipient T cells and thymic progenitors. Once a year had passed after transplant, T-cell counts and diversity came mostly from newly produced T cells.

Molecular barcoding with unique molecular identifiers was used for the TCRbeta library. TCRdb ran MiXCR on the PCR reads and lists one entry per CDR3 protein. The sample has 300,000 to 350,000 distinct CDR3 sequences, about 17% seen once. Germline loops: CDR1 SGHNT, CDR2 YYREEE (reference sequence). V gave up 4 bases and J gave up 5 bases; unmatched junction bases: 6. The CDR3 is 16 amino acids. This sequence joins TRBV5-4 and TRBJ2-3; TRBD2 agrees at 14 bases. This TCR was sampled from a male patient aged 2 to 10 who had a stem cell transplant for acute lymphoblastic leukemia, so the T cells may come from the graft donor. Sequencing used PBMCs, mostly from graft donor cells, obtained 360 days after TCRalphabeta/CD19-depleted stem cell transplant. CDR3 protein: CASSPGTSGSGDTQYF. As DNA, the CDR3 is TGTGCCAGCAGCCCGGGGACTAGCGGGAGTGGAGATACGCAGTATTTT.